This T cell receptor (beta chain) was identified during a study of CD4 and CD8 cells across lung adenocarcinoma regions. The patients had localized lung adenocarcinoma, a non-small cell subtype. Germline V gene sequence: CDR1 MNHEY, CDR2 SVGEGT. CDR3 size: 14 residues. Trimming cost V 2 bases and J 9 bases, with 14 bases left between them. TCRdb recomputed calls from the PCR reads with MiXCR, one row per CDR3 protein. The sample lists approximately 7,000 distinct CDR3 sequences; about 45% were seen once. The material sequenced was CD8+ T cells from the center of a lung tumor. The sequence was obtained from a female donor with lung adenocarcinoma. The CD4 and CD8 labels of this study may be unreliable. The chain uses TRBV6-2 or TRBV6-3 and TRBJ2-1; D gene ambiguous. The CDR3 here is CASSYNWRQSEQFF. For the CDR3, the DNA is TGTGCCAGCAGTTACAACTGGCGACAAAGTGAGCAGTTCTTC.